This T cell receptor (beta chain) was captured in a study of shared clonotypes between healthy human individuals. Libraries were prepared by immunoSEQ multiplex PCR; TCRdb keeps only in-frame clonotypes and omits some of them. Of 450,000 to 600,000 clones listed, 75% to 85% are singletons. Germline assignment: CDR1 KGHSH and CDR2 LQKENI. V lost 1 base and J lost 2; bases outside the gene matches: 0. This CDR3 has 15 amino acids. Unsorted samples drew genomic DNA from tens of millions of PBMCs. Concerning this clone: The same CDR3 also results from other DNA sequences found in this sample.

The receptor's source is a woman aged 40-49 years in good health. Some clones in this sample may be carry-over from other donors' samples. The chain carries TRBV18 and TRBJ2-7; 12 bases map to TRBD2. Source material: PBMCs. CDR3 sequence: CASSPRTSGTYEQYF. DNA of the CDR3: TGTGCCAGCTCACCACGGACTAGCGGGACCTACGAGCAGTACTTC.